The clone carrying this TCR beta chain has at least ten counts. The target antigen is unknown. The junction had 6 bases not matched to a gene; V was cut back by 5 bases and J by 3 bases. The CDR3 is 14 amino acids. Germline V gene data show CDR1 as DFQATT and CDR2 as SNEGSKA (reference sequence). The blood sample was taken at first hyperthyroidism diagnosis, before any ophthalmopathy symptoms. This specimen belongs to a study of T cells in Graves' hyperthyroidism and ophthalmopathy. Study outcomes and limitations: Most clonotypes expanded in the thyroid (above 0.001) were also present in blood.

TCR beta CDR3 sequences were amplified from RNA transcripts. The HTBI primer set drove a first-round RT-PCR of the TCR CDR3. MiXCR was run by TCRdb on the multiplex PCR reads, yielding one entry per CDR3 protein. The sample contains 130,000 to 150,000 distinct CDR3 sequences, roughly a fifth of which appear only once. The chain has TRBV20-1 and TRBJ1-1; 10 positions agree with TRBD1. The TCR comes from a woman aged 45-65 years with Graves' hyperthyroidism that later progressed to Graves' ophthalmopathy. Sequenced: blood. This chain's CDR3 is CSAPQGTGDTEAFF. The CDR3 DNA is TGCAGTGCTCCTCAGGGGACAGGGGACACTGAAGCTTTCTTT.